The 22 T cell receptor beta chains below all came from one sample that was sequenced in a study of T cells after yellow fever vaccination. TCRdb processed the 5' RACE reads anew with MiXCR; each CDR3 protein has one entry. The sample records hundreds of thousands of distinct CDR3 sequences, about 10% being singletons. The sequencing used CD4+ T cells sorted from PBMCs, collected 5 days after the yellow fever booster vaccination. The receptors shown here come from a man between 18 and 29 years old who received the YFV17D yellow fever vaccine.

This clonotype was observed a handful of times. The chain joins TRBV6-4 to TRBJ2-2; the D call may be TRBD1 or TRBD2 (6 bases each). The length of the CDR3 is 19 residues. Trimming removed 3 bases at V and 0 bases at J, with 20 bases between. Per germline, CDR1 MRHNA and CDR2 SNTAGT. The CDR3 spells CASSEDAVYRDSNTGELFF. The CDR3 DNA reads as TGTGCCAGCAGTGAAGACGCGGTTTACAGGGACTCGAACACCGGGGAGCTGTTTTTT.

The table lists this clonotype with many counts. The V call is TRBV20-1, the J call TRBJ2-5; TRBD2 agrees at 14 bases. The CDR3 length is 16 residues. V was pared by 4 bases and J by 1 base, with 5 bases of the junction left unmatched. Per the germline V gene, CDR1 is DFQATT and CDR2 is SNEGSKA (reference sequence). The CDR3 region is CSAIRTSGGLQETQYF. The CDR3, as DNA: TGCAGTGCTATCAGGACTAGCGGGGGGCTCCAAGAGACCCAGTACTTC.

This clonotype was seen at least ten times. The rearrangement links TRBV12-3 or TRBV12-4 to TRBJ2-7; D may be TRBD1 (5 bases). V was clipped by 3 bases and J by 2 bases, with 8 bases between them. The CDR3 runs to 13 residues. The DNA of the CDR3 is TGTGCCAGCAGTTTTTGGACACCCTACGAGCAGTACTTC. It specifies CASSFWTPYEQYF.

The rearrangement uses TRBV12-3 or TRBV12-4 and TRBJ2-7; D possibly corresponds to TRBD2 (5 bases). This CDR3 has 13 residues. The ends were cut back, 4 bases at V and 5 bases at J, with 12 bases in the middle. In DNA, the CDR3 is TGTGCCAGCAGTTCATATACGGGGAACGAGCAGTACTTC. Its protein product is CASSSYTGNEQYF.

The CDR3 spells CASSPGVGARAFF. The DNA for the CDR3 is TGCGCCAGCAGCCCTGGGGTCGGGGCAAGAGCTTTCTTT. The chain employs TRBV5-1 and TRBJ1-1; the D gene is possibly TRBD1 (5 bases). Trimming stripped 4 bases from V and 10 bases from J, with 17 bases between. The CDR3 extends over 13 amino acids. CDR1 SGHRS and CDR2 YFSETQ come from the germline V gene.

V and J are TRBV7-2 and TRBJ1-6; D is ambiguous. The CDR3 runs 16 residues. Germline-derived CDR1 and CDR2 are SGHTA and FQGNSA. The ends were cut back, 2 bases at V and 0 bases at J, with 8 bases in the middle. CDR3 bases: TGTGCCAGCAGCTTACGGCAGAGCTCCTATAATTCACCCCTCCACTTT. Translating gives CASSLRQSSYNSPLHF.

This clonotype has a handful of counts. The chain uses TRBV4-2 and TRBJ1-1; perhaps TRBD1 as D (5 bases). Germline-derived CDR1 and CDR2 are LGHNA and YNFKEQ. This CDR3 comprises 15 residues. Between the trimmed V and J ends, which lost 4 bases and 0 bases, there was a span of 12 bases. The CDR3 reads CASSRTGSVNTEAFF. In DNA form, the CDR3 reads TGTGCCAGCAGCCGAACAGGCAGTGTGAACACTGAAGCTTTCTTT.

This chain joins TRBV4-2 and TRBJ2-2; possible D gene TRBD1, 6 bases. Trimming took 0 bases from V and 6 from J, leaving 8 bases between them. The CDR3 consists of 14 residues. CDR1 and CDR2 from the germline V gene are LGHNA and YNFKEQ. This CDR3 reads CASSQDKGAGELFF. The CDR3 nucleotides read TGTGCCAGCAGCCAAGATAAGGGGGCCGGGGAGCTGTTTTTT.

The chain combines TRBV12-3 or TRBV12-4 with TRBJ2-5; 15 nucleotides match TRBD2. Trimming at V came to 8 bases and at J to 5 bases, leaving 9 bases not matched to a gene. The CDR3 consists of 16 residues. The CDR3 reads CASSWTSGGAIETQYF. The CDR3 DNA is TGTGCCAGCTCTTGGACTAGCGGGGGGGCCATTGAGACCCAGTACTTC.

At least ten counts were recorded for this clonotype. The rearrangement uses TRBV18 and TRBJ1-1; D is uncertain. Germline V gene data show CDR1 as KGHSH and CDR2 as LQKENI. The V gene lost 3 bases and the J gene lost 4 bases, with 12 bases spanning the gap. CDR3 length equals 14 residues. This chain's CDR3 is CASSPLAEGTEAFF. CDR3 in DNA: TGTGCCAGCTCACCGCTGGCGGAAGGCACTGAAGCTTTCTTT.

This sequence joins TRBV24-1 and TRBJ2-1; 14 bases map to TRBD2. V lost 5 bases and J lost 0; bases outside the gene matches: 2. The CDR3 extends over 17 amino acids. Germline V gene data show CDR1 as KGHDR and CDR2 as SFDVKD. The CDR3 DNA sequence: TGTGCCACCAGTGGGGGGACTAGCGGGGGCTCCTACAATGAGCAGTTCTTC. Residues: CATSGGTSGGSYNEQFF.

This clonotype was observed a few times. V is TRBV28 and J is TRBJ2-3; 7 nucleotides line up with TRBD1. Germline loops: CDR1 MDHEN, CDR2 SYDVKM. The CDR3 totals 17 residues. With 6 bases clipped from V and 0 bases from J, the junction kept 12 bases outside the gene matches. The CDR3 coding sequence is TGTGCCAGCAGCCACCATAGACAGGGTCCTAGCACAGATACGCAGTATTTT. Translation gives CASSHHRQGPSTDTQYF.

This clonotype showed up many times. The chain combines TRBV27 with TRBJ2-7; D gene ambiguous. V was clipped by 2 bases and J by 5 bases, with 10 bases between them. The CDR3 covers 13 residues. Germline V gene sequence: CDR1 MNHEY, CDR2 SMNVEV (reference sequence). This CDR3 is CASSLGRGDEQYV. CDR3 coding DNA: TGTGCCAGCAGTTTAGGGCGTGGGGACGAGCAGTACGTC.

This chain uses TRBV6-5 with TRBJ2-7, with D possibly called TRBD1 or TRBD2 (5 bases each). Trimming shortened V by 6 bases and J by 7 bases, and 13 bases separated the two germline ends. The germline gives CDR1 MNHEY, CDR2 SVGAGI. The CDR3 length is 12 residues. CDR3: CASRHAEGEQYF. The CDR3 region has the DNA TGTGCCAGCAGGCACGCAGAGGGGGAGCAGTACTTC.

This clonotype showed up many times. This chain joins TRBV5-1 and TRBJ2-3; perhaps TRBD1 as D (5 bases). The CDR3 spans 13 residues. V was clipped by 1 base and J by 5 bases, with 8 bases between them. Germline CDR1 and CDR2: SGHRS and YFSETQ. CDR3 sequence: CASSLMGQDTQYF. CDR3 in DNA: TGCGCCAGCAGCTTGATGGGGCAAGATACGCAGTATTTT.

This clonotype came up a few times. The CDR3 loop reads CSHYLGQGGDTQYF. DNA for the CDR3: TGCAGCCACTACTTGGGACAGGGTGGAGATACGCAGTATTTT. The chain uses TRBV29-1 and TRBJ2-3; 9 nucleotides agree with TRBD1. Germline V lookup: CDR1 SQVTM, CDR2 ANQGSEA. J lost 5 bases, V lost 8 bases, and 11 bases had no gene match. The CDR3 loop spans 14 amino acids.

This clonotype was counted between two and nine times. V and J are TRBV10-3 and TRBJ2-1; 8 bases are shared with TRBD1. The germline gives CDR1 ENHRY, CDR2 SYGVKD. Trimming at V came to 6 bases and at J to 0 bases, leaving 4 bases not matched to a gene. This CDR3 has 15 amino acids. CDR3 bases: TGTGCCATCAGCCAGGGACAGGTCTCCTACAATGAGCAGTTCTTC. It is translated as CAISQGQVSYNEQFF.

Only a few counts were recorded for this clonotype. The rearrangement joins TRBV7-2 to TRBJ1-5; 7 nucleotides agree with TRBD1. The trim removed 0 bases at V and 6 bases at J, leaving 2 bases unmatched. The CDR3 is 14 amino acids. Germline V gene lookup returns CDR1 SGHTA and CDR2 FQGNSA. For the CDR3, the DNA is TGTGCCAGCAGCTTAGCTACAGGGGTTCAGCCCCAGCATTTT. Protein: CASSLATGVQPQHF.

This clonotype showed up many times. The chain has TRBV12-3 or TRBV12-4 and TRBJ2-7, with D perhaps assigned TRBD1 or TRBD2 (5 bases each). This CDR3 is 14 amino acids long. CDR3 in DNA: TGTGCATCCCGGGGCAAAACAAGCTCCTACGAGCAGTACGTC. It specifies CASRGKTSSYEQYV.

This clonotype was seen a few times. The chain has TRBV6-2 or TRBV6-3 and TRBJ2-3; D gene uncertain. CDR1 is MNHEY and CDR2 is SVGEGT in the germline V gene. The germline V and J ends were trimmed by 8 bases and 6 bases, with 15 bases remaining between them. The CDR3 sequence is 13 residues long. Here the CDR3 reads CASRILSGDTQYF. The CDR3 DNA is TGTGCCAGCCGTATACTTAGTGGCGATACGCAGTATTTT.

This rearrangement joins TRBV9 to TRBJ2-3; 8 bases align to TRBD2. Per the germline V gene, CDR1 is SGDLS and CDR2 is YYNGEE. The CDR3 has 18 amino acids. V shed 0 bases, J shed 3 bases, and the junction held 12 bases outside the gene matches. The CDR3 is CASSVAMSSAGATDTQYF. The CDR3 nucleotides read TGTGCCAGCAGCGTAGCTATGAGCTCAGCGGGGGCAACAGATACGCAGTATTTT.

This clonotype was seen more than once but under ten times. For the CDR3, the DNA is TGCGCCAGCAGCTTGACGGGACAGGAAGCCTACGAGCAGTACTTC. Translating gives CASSLTGQEAYEQYF. This chain uses TRBV5-1 with TRBJ2-7, with TRBD1 matching 8 bases. J gave up 2 bases and V 1 base, and 5 bases lay outside the gene matches. Per the germline V gene, CDR1 is SGHRS and CDR2 is YFSETQ. The CDR3 contains 15 residues. Combining the CDR3 with reference TRBV5-1 and TRBJ2-7 gives the whole variable domain KAGVTQTPRYLIKTRGQQVTLSCSPISGHRSVSWYQQTPGQGLQFLFEYFSETQRNKGNFPGRFSGRQFSNSRSEMNVSTLELGDSALYLCASSLTGQEAYEQYFGPGTRLTVT.